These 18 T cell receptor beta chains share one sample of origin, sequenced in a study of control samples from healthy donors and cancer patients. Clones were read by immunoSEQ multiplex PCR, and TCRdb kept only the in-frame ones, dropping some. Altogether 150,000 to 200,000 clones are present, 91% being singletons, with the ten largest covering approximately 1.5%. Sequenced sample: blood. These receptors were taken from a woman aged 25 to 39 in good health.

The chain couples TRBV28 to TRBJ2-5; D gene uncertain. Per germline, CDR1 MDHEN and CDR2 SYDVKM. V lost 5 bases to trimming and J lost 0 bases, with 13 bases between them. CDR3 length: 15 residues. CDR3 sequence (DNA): TGTGCCAGCAGTCCCTCCTTTAAGTACCAAGAGACCCAGTACTTC. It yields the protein CASSPSFKYQETQYF.

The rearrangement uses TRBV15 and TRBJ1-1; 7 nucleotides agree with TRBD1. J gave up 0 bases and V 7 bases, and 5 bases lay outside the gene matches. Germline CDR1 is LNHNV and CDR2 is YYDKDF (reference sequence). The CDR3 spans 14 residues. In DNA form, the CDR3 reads TGTGCCACCAAACAGGGGCGAATGAACACTGAAGCTTTCTTT. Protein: CATKQGRMNTEAFF.

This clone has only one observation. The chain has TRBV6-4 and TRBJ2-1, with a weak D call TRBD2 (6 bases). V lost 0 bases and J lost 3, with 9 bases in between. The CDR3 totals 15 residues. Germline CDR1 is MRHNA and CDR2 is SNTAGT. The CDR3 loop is CASSDSAGSYNEQFF. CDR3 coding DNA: TGTGCCAGCAGTGACTCAGCGGGCAGCTACAATGAGCAGTTCTTC.

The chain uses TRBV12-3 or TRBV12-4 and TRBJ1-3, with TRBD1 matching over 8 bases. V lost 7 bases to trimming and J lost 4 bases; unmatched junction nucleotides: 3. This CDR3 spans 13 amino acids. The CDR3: CASKQGGGNTIYF. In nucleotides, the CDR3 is TGTGCCAGCAAACAGGGGGGAGGAAACACCATATATTTT.

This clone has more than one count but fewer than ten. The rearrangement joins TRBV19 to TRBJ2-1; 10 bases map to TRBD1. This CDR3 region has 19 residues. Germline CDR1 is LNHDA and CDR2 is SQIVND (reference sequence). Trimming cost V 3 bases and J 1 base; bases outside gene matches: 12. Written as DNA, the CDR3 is TGTGCCAGTAGTATGGGACAGGGGTGGGACAAACTATCCTACAATGAGCAGTTCTTC. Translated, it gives CASSMGQGWDKLSYNEQFF.

The CDR3 reads CASSEGTSGGYEQYF. CDR3 nucleotide sequence: TGTGCCAGCAGTGAAGGGACTAGCGGGGGCTACGAGCAGTACTTC. The chain combines TRBV2 with TRBJ2-7; 13 bases align to TRBD2. Trimming removed 1 base from V and 3 bases from J; junction bases left unmatched: 0. Germline V gene lookup returns CDR1 SNHLY and CDR2 FYNNEI. The CDR3 consists of 15 residues.

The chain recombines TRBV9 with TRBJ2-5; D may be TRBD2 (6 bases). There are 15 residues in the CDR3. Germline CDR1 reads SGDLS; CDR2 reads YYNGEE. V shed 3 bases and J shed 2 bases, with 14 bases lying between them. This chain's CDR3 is CASSAETSPQETQYF. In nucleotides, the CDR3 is TGTGCCAGCAGCGCGGAGACTAGTCCGCAAGAGACCCAGTACTTC.

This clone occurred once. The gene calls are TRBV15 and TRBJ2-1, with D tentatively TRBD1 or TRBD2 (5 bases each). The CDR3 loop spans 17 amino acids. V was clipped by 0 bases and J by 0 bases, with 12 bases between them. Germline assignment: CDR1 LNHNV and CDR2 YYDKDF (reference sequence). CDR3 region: CATSRDLAGSSYNEQFF. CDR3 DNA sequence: TGTGCCACCAGCAGAGATCTCGCAGGGAGCTCCTACAATGAGCAGTTCTTC.

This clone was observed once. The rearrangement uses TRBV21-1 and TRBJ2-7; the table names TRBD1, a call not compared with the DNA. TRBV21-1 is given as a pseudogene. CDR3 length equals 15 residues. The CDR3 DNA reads TGTGCCAGCAGCAGAAGAGAGACAGACTCCTACGAGCAGTACTTC. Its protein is CASSRRETDSYEQYF.

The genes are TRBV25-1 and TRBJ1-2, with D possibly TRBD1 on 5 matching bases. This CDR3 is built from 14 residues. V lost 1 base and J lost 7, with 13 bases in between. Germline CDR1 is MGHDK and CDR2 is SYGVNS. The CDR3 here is CASSELRGEGGYTF. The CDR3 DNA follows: TGTGCCAGCAGTGAATTGAGGGGAGAGGGTGGCTACACCTTC.

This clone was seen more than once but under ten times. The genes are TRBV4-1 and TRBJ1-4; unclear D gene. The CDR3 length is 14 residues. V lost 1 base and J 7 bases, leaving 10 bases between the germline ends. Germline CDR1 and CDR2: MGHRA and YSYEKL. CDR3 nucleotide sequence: TGCGCCAGCAGCCAAGTGGCTAGGGTTGAAAAACTGTTTTTT. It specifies CASSQVARVEKLFF.

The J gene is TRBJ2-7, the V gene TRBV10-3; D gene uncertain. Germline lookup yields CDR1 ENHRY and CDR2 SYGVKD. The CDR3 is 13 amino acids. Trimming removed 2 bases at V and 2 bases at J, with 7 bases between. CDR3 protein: CAISEVSTYEQYF. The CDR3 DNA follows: TGTGCCATCAGTGAGGTATCTACCTACGAGCAGTACTTC.

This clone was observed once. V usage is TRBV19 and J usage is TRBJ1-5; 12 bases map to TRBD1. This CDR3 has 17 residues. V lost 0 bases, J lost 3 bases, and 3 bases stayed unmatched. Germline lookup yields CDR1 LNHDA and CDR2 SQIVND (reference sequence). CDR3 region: CASSIDGTGGFNQPQHF. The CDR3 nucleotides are TGTGCCAGTAGTATAGATGGGACAGGGGGCTTCAATCAGCCCCAGCATTTT.

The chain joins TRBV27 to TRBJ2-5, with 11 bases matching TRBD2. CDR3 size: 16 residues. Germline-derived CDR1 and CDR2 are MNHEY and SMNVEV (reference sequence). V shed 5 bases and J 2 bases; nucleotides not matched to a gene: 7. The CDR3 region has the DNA TGTGCCAGCAGTCTCCCGACTAGCGGGGAACAAGAGACCCAGTACTTC. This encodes CASSLPTSGEQETQYF.

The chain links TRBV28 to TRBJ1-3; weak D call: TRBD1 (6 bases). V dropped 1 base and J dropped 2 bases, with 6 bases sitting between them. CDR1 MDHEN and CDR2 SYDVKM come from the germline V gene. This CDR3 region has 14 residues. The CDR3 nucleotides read TGTGCCAGCAGTTTATCAGGGGCTGGAAACACCATATATTTT. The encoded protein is CASSLSGAGNTIYF.

In nucleotides, the CDR3 is TGTGCCAGCTCACCGGGGAGGGCGGGGGCCAACGTCCTGACTTTC. Its translation: CASSPGRAGANVLTF. The chain joins TRBV18 to TRBJ2-6, with TRBD2 matching 7 bases. Germline CDR1 is KGHSH and CDR2 is LQKENI. The CDR3 is 15 amino acids. Unmatched junction bases numbered 3, after V lost 3 bases and J lost 4 bases.

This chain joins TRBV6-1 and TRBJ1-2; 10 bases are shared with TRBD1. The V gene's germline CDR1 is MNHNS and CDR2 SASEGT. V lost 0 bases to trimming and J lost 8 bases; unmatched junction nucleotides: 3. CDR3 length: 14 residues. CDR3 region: CASSEATGGAGYTF. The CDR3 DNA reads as TGTGCCAGCAGTGAAGCGACAGGGGGCGCGGGCTACACCTTC.

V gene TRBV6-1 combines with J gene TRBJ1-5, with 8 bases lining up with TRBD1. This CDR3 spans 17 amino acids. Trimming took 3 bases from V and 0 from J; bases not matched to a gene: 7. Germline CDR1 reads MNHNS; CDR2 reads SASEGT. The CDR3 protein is CASSDMLTGASNQPQHF. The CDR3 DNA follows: TGTGCCAGCAGTGATATGTTGACAGGGGCTAGCAATCAGCCCCAGCATTTT.